The entry below gives a single T cell receptor beta chain sequence along with its context. Genomic DNA belonging to each subset was distributed in equal measure over several immunoSEQ plates. Template amounts of approximately 300 ng DNA, roughly 28,000 T cell genomes, were employed in unsorted PBMC replicate PCRs. Generated by immunoSEQ multiplex PCR, the TCRdb table keeps only in-frame clones and is missing some. This sample has around 500,000 clones, with less than 80% found just once. CDR1 is KGHSH, CDR2 LQKENI, per germline. The J segment lost 7 bases and the V segment lost 1 base, leaving 13 bases of the junction unmatched. The CDR3 has 18 amino acids. These data belong to a study of shared clonotypes between healthy human individuals. Every donor was a Caucasian adult from Nashville, Tennessee.

The TCR sequence derives from a woman in her thirties or forties in good health. Some clones in this sample may be carry-over from other donors' samples. V gene TRBV18 combines with J gene TRBJ2-4; TRBD1 aligns across 10 bases. Sample: PBMCs. CDR3 residues: CASSPLTNAAGQGNIQYF. CDR3 nucleotides: TGTGCCAGCTCACCACTTACTAATGCGGCGGGACAGGGGAACATTCAGTACTTC.